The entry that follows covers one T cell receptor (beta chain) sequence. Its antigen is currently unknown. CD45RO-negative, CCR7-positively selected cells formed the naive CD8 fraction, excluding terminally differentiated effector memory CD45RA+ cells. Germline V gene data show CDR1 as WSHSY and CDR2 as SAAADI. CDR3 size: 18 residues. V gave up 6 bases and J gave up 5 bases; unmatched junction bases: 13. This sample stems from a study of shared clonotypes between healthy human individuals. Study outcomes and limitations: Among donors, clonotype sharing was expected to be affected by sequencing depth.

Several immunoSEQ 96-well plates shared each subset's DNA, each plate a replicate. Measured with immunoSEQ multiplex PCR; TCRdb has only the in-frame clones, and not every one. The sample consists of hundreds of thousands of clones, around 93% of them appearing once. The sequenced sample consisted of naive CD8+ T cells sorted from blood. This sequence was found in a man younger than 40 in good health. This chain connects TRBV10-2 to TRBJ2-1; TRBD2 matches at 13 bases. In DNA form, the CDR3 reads TGCGCCAGCAGCAGGACTAGCGGGAGTATTACCCCTGACAATGAGCAGTTCTTC. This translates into CASSRTSGSITPDNEQFF.